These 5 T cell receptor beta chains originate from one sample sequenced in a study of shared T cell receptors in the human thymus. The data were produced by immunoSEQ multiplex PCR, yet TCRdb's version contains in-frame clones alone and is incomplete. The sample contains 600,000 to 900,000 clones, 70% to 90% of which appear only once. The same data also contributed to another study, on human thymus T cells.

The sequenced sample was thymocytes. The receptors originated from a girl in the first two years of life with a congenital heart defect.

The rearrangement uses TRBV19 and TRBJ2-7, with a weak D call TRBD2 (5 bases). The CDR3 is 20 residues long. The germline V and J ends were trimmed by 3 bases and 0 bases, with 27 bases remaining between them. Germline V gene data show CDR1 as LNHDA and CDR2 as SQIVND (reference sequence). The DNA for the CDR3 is TGTGCCAGTAGTATTCCGGTGAATACTAGTCACGCCGAGAGCTCCTACGAGCAGTACTTC. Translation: CASSIPVNTSHAESSYEQYF.

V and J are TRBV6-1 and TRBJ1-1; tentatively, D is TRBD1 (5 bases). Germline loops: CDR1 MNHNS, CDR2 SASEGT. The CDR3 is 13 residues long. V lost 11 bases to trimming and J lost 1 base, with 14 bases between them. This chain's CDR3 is CAGSREENTEAFF. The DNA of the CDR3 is TGTGCCGGGTCCAGGGAGGAGAACACTGAAGCTTTCTTT.

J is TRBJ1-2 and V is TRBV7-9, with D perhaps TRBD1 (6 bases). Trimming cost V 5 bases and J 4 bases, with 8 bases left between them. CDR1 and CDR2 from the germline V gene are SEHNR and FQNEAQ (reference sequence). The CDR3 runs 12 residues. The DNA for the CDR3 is TGTGCCAGCAGCATACAGGGCTATGGCTACACCTTC. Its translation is CASSIQGYGYTF.

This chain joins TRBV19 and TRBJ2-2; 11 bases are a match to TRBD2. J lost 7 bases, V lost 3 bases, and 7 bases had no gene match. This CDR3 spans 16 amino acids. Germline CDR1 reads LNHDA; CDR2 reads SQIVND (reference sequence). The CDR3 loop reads CASSIPASGGNGELFF. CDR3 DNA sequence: TGTGCCAGTAGTATCCCCGCTAGCGGGGGGAACGGGGAGCTGTTTTTT. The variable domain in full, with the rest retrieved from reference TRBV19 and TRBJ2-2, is DGGITQSPKYLFRKEGQNVTLSCEQNLNHDAMYWYRQDPGQGLRLIYYSQIVNDFQKGDIAEGYSVSREKKESFPLTVTSAQKNPTAFYLCASSIPASGGNGELFFGEGSRLTVL.

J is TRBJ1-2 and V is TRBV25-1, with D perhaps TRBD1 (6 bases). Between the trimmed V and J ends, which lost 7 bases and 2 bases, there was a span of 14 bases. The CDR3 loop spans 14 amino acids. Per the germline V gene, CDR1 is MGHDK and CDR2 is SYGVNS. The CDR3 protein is CASKWGRGNYGYTF. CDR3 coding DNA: TGTGCCAGCAAGTGGGGCAGGGGCAACTATGGCTACACCTTC.